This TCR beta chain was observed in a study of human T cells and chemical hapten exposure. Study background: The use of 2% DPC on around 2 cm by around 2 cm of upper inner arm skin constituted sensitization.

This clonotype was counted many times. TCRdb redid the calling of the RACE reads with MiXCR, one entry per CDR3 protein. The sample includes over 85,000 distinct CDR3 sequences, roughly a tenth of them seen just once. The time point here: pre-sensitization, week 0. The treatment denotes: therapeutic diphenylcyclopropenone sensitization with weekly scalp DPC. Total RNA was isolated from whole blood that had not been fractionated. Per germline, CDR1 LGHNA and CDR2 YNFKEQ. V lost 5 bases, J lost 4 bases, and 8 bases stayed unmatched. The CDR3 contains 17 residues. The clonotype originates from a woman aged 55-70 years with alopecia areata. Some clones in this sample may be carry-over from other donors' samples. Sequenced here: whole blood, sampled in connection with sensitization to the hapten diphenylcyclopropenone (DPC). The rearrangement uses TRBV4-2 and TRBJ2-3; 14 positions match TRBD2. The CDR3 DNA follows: TGTGCCAGCAGCAATCGACTAGCGGGGGGGCCTCCAGATACGCAGTATTTT. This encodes CASSNRLAGGPPDTQYF.